Below, 19 T cell receptor beta chains from the same sample are listed, as sequenced in a study of cytomegalovirus exposure and HLA in healthy donors. In the PCR, 60 Vbeta and 13 Jbeta primers were used. Here immunoSEQ multiplex PCR was the method, and the copy in TCRdb shows in-frame clones only, minus some. The data contain around 190,000 clones, about 88% of them seen just once; the ten biggest clones take up 0.31%. Sequences were obtained from PBMCs. The origin of the receptors is a woman in her 30s in good health and CMV-seronegative.

The V gene is TRBV30, the J gene TRBJ2-1; 9 positions match TRBD2. Germline CDR1 reads GTSNPN; CDR2 reads SVGIG (reference sequence). Trimming took 5 bases from V and 5 from J; bases not matched to a gene: 7. The CDR3 is 14 amino acids. In DNA form, the CDR3 reads TGTGCCTGGGAGTCTAGCGGGGATAACAATGAGCAGTTCTTC. Encoded protein: CAWESSGDNNEQFF.

This sequence joins TRBV11-2 and TRBJ2-7, with 8 bases fitting TRBD1. The CDR3 has 14 residues. Losses at the gene ends were 3 bases for V and 2 bases for J; bases not matched to a gene: 3. Per the germline V gene, CDR1 is SGHAT and CDR2 is FQNNGV. The CDR3 loop is CASSFDRGAYEQYF. The CDR3 bases are TGTGCCAGCAGCTTCGACAGGGGAGCCTACGAGCAGTACTTC.

The rearrangement joins TRBV19 to TRBJ1-2, with 9 bases that match TRBD1. Germline trimming cut 6 bases from V and 5 bases from J; bases unmatched to any gene: 4. CDR1 and CDR2 from the germline V gene are LNHDA and SQIVND (reference sequence). The CDR3 length is 13 residues. The CDR3 protein is CASSYDRGYGYTF. DNA for the CDR3: TGTGCCAGTAGCTACGACAGGGGGTATGGCTACACCTTC.

The rearrangement joins TRBV5-4 to TRBJ2-1; TRBD2 might be the D (5 bases). The CDR3 has 15 residues. V was shortened by 1 base and J by 2 bases, with 10 bases between the two germline ends. Germline values: CDR1 SGHNT, CDR2 YYREEE (reference sequence). DNA for the CDR3: TGTGCCAGCAGCTTGTTGCTCGGGACCTACAATGAGCAGTTCTTC. Translating gives CASSLLLGTYNEQFF.

This clone is a singleton in its sample. The rearrangement joins TRBV19 to TRBJ1-2; D is ambiguous. Germline V gene data show CDR1 as LNHDA and CDR2 as SQIVND (reference sequence). Between the trimmed V and J ends, which lost 5 bases and 6 bases, there was a span of 16 bases. There are 14 residues in the CDR3. CDR3 nucleotide sequence: TGTGCCAGTAGTCCCTCCAATCGGGGAAATGGCTACACCTTC. Translation gives CASSPSNRGNGYTF.

The chain joins TRBV25-1 to TRBJ2-2; 9 nucleotides line up with TRBD2. The CDR3 contains 16 residues. Germline assignment: CDR1 MGHDK and CDR2 SYGVNS. V shed 2 bases and J 5 bases; nucleotides not matched to a gene: 6. CDR3 in amino acids: CASSELNSGGTGELFF. The DNA for the CDR3 is TGTGCCAGCAGTGAACTTAATAGCGGGGGTACCGGGGAGCTGTTTTTT.

The chain joins TRBV7-9 to TRBJ2-2; TRBD2 agrees at 9 bases. CDR1 and CDR2 from the germline V gene are SEHNR and FQNEAQ (reference sequence). V dropped 3 bases and J dropped 4; count of bases not matched to a gene: 6. The CDR3 covers 16 residues. The CDR3 DNA sequence: TGTGCCAGCAGCTTTCCTGGCGGGGGGGCCACCGGGGAGCTGTTTTTT. Protein: CASSFPGGGATGELFF.

The chain couples TRBV5-4 to TRBJ1-6; D gene ambiguous. The CDR3 is made up of 13 amino acids. The V end was cut by 3 bases, the J end by 7 bases, with 8 bases between. From germline, CDR1 is SGHNT and CDR2 YYREEE (reference sequence). The CDR3 coding sequence is TGTGCCAGCAGCTCGTTGGAGAATTCACCCCTCCACTTT. This encodes CASSSLENSPLHF.

The chain recombines TRBV5-6 with TRBJ1-1; D not resolved. Trimming left V 3 bases short and J 2 bases short, with 14 bases between. The CDR3 is 15 residues long. CDR1 and CDR2 from the germline V gene are SGHDT and YYEEEE. CDR3 coding DNA: TGTGCCAGCAGCTCGAGGCGTAATTTTAACACTGAAGCTTTCTTT. Its translation is CASSSRRNFNTEAFF.

Details on this clone: Other DNA sequences from this sample encode an identical CDR3 as well. The J gene is TRBJ2-2, the V gene TRBV5-1, with D unresolved. Germline CDR1 is SGHRS and CDR2 is YFSETQ. Trimming left V 0 bases short and J 3 bases short, with 3 bases between. The CDR3 consists of 13 residues. CDR3 DNA sequence: TGCGCCAGCAGCTTGGGAGACACCGGGGAGCTGTTTTTT. Translating it yields CASSLGDTGELFF.

V usage is TRBV27 and J usage is TRBJ2-7; 9 bases align to TRBD1. V trimming: 6 bases; J trimming: 6 bases; junction bases outside the gene matches: 9. CDR3 size: 14 residues. Germline-derived CDR1 and CDR2 are MNHEY and SMNVEV (reference sequence). The CDR3 loop reads CASRSYRGRFEQYF. CDR3 in DNA: TGTGCCAGCAGAAGTTACAGGGGGCGGTTCGAGCAGTACTTC.

This chain joins TRBV4-1 and TRBJ1-2, with TRBD1 matching over 9 bases. Germline lookup yields CDR1 MGHRA and CDR2 YSYEKL. V lost 3 bases, J lost 3 bases, and 5 bases stayed unmatched. CDR3 length: 15 amino acids. CDR3 sequence (DNA): TGCGCCAGCAGCCACCCGGGACAGGGAGACTATGGCTACACCTTC. This sequence encodes CASSHPGQGDYGYTF.

The rearrangement joins TRBV5-1 to TRBJ2-5; 11 bases are shared with TRBD1. The CDR3 runs to 15 residues. The trim removed 4 bases at V and 4 bases at J, leaving 6 bases unmatched. Germline V gives CDR1 SGHRS, CDR2 YFSETQ. The CDR3 region has the DNA TGCGCCAGCAGCCCCGGGACAGGGGGTAGAGAGACCCAGTACTTC. Its translation: CASSPGTGGRETQYF.

The CDR3 here is CASGWGTSSYNEQFF. The CDR3 region has the DNA TGCGCCAGCGGGTGGGGGACTAGCTCCTACAATGAGCAGTTCTTC. J is TRBJ2-1 and V is TRBV5-1, with TRBD2 matching 8 bases. The CDR3 has 15 amino acids. Germline CDR1 SGHRS, CDR2 YFSETQ. J gave up 0 bases and V 7 bases, and 6 bases lay outside the gene matches.

This clone showed up just once. The chain carries TRBV13 and TRBJ2-7; 8 nucleotides align to TRBD2. In germline, CDR1 is PRHDT, CDR2 FYEKMQ (reference sequence). Trimming removed 8 bases from V and 6 bases from J; junction bases left unmatched: 15. The length of the CDR3 is 15 residues. CDR3 sequence (DNA): TGTGCCAGCGCCGGTTCAGCGGGAGCTAGGGGCGAGCAGTACTTC. Translated, it gives CASAGSAGARGEQYF.

This clone was observed a few times. The chain carries TRBV6-1 and TRBJ1-5, with TRBD1 as a possible D gene (5 bases). Deletions cut 3 bases from V and 2 bases from J, with 17 bases between. Germline CDR1 reads MNHNS; CDR2 reads SASEGT. The CDR3 has 17 residues. The CDR3 sequence: CASSEGVGGRGNQPQHF. The DNA for the CDR3 is TGTGCCAGCAGTGAGGGGGTGGGGGGAAGGGGCAATCAGCCCCAGCATTTT.

This chain uses TRBV28 with TRBJ1-4; possible D gene TRBD1, 6 bases. The CDR3 is 17 amino acids. V lost 6 bases and J lost 2, with 19 bases in between. Germline assignment: CDR1 MDHEN and CDR2 SYDVKM. The DNA of the CDR3 is TGTGCCAGCAGCCCGACACAGGGATTGCCGACTAATGAAAAACTGTTTTTT. Its translation is CASSPTQGLPTNEKLFF.

This chain joins TRBV7-3 and TRBJ2-1, with 8 bases lining up with TRBD2. The trim removed 5 bases at V and 9 bases at J, leaving 15 bases unmatched. CDR3 size: 16 residues. Germline V gene data show CDR1 as SGHTA and CDR2 as FQGTGA. In DNA form, the CDR3 reads TGTGCCAGCAGCGATCGAGCGGGAGTGGGGCGGATTGAGCAGTTCTTC. Amino acid sequence: CASSDRAGVGRIEQFF.

This chain joins TRBV28 and TRBJ1-5; 8 bases line up with TRBD1. The CDR3 extends over 14 amino acids. Trimming removed 3 bases from V and 6 bases from J; junction bases left unmatched: 4. Germline V lookup: CDR1 MDHEN, CDR2 SYDVKM. CDR3 residues: CASSLPGGSQPQHF. The CDR3 DNA reads as TGTGCCAGCAGTTTGCCAGGGGGCTCTCAGCCCCAGCATTTT.